The present T cell receptor beta chain was sequenced within a study of cytomegalovirus exposure and HLA in healthy donors. The wider study: From donors who were HLA-typed, an early data release held 81 million or so unique TCRs. Study-level points and caveats: Associated with HLA alleles at 0.05 false discovery rate in a later analysis were about 17,000 TCR beta sequences.

The CDR3 is made up of 13 amino acids. In germline, CDR1 is MNHEY, CDR2 SVGAGI. Trimming removed 5 bases from V and 6 bases from J, with 13 bases in between. As for this clone: What it recognizes is unknown.

The PCR had 60 Vbeta and 13 Jbeta primers. Method: immunoSEQ multiplex PCR; TCRdb's copy keeps in-frame clones and lacks some. The table lists roughly 120,000 clones, 76% of them singletons. This sequence was found in a man aged 50-59 years in good health and CMV-seronegative. The gene calls are TRBV6-5 and TRBJ1-1, with D possibly being TRBD1 (6 bases). The sample taken for sequencing was PBMCs. For the CDR3, the DNA is TGTGCCAGCAGTGGGAGGGGGGAGTCTGAAGCTTTCTTT. As protein: CASSGRGESEAFF.